This TCR beta chain was observed in a study of molecular identifiers for immune sequencing clone quantification. TCRdb reprocessed the PCR reads with MiXCR, giving one entry per CDR3 protein. The sample lists 400,000 to 600,000 distinct CDR3 sequences, roughly 25% occurring once. A note on this clonotype: Its antigen is not known. The germline gene is not matched at one end of the junction; a read error may be the cause.

The CDR3 is 14 residues long. From germline, CDR1 is SGDLS and CDR2 YYNGEE. Libraries used about 20,000 to 1,100,000 sorted naive CD8 T cells and 10%, 30% or 50% RNA input. CD8+CD4-CCR7+CD45RA+ sorting gave the naive CD8 T cells. Notes on the study in general: Over 99% of effector molecules, yet under 1% of naive-cell molecules, were held by clones above 20 RNA copies. Underestimated sizes of highly expanded clones could result from identical TCR molecules that share a barcode.

Material for sequencing was naive CD8+ T cells from blood, with Jurkat cell RNA spiked in. Stated subset: FACS-sorted CD8+CD4-CCR7+CD45RA+ naive T cells. The clonotype was recovered from a human donor in good health. Some libraries in this study had Jurkat cell RNA spiked in. J is TRBJ2-5 and V is TRBV9; 9 bases line up with TRBD1. The CDR3 is CASSDTGGQEAQYF. The CDR3 nucleotides read TGTGCCAGCAGCGACACAGGGGGCCAAGAGGCCCAGTACTTC.